This TCR beta chain was sequenced for a study of identical twins (dated by TCRdb to about 2016). About the full investigation: To test whether fetal clonotypes persist, the study used deep sequencing on TCR alpha and beta repertoires from monozygotic twins, unrelated adults of various ages, and cord blood. To rule out contamination, replicate twin experiments were performed at different times with different library preparation protocols.

All donors were healthy Caucasians. The researchers also sequenced three unrelated adults who were not twins: a male aged 18 to 29, a male aged 50 to 60, and a female aged 50 to 60. Miltenyi CD45RO+ enrichment and human naive T-cell isolation kits were used to isolate memory (CD45RO+) and naive T cells from PBMC. The germline V gene sets CDR1 to SGHVS and CDR2 to FNYEAQ. After removal of 5 bases from V and 0 bases from J, the junction retains 15 bases not matched to a gene. The CDR3 measures 19 amino acids from cysteine to phenylalanine. Just the 57-base CDR3 DNA is kept, in frame starting at base 1. Overall study outcomes, separate from this receptor: Conclusions relied on cross-sectional statistical analysis, since the same donors could not be followed over many years. Recombination models systematically underestimated out-of-frame TCR alpha sharing in monozygotic twins but agreed with sharing between unrelated individuals. Abundant cord blood beta clonotypes had fewer insertions, young adult naive repertoires showed a similar but weaker trend, and memory repertoires showed no such trend. In beta out-of-frame sequences, excess twin sharing was weaker, because having fewer shared sequences lowered the signal-to-noise ratio. Compared with coincidental sharing between unrelated individuals, out-of-frame TCR alpha sequences shared between twins showed an excess of sequences with low generation probability. Zero-insertion analyses could be partly confounded by invariant T cells such as MAIT and iNKT, although diverse VJ usage argued against such confounding for most clonotypes.

Concerning this clonotype itself: Its binding antigen is unknown. No base quality information exists; no much larger clone differs at one position.

Library method: 5' RACE. For sequencing, an Illumina HiSeq 2000 was employed. A universal primer binding site was introduced by template switching, and a unique molecular identifier was present in the final cDNA, enabling accurate counting of TCR cDNA molecules. Specific primers in the conserved constant-segment region were used to synthesize first-strand cDNA for the TCR alpha and beta chains. Each cDNA library was double barcoded, with a SMART-Mk sample barcode plus Illumina barcodes, to control for contamination. TruSeq adapter sequences, together with Illumina sample barcodes, were added in two successive PCR steps. Sequencing of the TCR alpha and beta cDNA libraries was done on the Illumina HiSeq platform using custom primers. On the authors' methods: MiGEC processed the raw reads to extract unique molecular identifiers, while MiXCR was used to determine the CDR3 positions. Recombination models were inferred per individual with the repgenHMM and IGoR tools using an EM algorithm. Shared clonotypes were analyzed with the tcR package in R, and sharing was normalized by the product of cloneset sizes. Out-of-frame nonproductive sequences were analyzed to study raw recombination free of thymic and clonal selection effects. TCRdb handled the public reads itself, with Q25 trimming in fastp and clone calling in MiXCR, and kept productive beta chains. Records with the same CDR3 protein are collapsed into one entry carrying the most frequent genes and DNA. The authors' filters were not applied to this entry. The sample table lists under 450,000 distinct CDR3 sequences, about 18% of them with a count of one. The leading ten clones occupy approximately 12% of the sample.

Material: naive T cells sorted from blood. Sample cell subset or site, as interpreted from the label and publication: cells isolated with a human naive T-cell isolation kit. The V gene is TRBV7-6 and the J gene is TRBJ2-3; 9 middle bases align to TRBD2. This clonotype was sampled from a middle-aged man in good health. CDR3 sequence: CASSRRPSGAISSTDTQYF. At the DNA level, the sequence is TGTGCCAGCAGCCGCCGTCCTAGCGGGGCAATTTCTAGCACAGATACGCAGTATTTT.